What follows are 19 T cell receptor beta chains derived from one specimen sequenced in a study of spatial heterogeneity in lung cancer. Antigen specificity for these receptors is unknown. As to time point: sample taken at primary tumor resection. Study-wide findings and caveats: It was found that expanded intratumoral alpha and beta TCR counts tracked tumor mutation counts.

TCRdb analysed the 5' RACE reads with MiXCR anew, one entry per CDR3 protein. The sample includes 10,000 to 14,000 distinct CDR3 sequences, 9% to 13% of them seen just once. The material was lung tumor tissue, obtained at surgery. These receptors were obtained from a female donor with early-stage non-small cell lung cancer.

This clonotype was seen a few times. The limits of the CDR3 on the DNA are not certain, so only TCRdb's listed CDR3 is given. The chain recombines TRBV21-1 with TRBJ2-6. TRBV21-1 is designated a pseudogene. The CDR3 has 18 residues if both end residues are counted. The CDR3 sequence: CASSKAREVAAGANVLTF.

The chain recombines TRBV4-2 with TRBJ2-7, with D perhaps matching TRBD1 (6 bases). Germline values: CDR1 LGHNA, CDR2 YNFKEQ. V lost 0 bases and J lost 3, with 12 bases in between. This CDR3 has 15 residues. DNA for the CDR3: TGTGCCAGCAGCCAAGATCGACAGGCATACTACGAGCAGTACTTC. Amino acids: CASSQDRQAYYEQYF.

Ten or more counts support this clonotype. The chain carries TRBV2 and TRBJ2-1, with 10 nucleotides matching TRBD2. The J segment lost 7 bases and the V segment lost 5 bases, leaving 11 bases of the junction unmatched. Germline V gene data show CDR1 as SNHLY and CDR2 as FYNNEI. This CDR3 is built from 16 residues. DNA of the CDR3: TGTGCCAGCAGTTCTAAGACTAGCGGGCCAGGGAATGAGCAGTTCTTC. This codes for CASSSKTSGPGNEQFF.

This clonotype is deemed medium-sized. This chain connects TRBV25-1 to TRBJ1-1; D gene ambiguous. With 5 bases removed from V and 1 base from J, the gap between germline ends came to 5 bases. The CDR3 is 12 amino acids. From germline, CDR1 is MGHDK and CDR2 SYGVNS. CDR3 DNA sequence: TGTGCCAGCAGTTATGCGAACACTGAAGCTTTCTTT. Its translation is CASSYANTEAFF.

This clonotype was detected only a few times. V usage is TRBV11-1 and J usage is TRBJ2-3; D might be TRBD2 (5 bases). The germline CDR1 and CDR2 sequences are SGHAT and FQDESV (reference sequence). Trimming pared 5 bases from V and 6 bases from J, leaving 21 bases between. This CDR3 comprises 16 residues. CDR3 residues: CASSHRAQRAGDTQYF. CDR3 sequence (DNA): TGTGCCAGCAGCCACCGGGCCCAACGGGCGGGCGATACGCAGTATTTT.

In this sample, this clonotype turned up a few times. For the CDR3, the DNA is TGCAGCGTTATAGGTGAACGGTCCTACGAGCAGTACTTC. Its translation: CSVIGERSYEQYF. The J gene is TRBJ2-7, the V gene TRBV29-1, with D unclear. V dropped 5 bases and J dropped 1 base, with 12 bases sitting between them. There are 13 residues in the CDR3. Germline V lookup: CDR1 SQVTM, CDR2 ANQGSEA.

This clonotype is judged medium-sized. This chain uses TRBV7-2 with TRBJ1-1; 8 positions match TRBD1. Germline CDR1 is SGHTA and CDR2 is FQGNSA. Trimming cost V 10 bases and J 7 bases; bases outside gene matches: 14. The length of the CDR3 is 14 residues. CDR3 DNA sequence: TGTGCCACCGAGGGGCAGGGGGCCTACCTTGAAGCTTTCTTT. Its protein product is CATEGQGAYLEAFF. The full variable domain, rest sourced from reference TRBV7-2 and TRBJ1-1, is GAGVSQSPSNKVTEKGKDVELRCDPISGHTALYWYRQSLGQGLEFLIYFQGNSAPDKSGLPSDRFSAERTGGSVSTLTIQRTQQEDSAVYLCATEGQGAYLEAFFGQGTRLTVV.

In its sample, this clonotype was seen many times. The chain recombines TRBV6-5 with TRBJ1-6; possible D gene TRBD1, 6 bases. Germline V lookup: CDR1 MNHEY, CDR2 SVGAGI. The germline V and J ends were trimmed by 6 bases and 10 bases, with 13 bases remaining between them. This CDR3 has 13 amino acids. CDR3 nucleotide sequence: TGTGCCAGCAGCTATGAGGGGGACTCACCCCTCCACTTT. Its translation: CASSYEGDSPLHF.

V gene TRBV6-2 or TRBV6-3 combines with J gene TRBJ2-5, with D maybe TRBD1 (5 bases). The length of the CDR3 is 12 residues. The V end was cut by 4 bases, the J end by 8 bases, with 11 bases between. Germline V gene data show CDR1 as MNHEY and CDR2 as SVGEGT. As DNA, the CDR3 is TGTGCCAGCAGTTTTGGGGCTGATACCCAGTACTTC. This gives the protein CASSFGADTQYF.

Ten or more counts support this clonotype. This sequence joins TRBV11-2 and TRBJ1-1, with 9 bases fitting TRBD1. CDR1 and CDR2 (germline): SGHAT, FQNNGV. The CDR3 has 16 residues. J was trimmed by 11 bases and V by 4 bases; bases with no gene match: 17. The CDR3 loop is CASSSTPTGGFKEAFF. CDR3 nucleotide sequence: TGTGCCAGCAGCTCCACCCCGACAGGGGGGTTTAAGGAGGCTTTCTTT.

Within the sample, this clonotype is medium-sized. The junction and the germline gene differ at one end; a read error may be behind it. The CDR3 protein is CSARAGDASVTQYF. The CDR3 bases are TGCAGTGCGAGAGCAGGGGACGCGTCCGTTACGCAGTATTTT. V usage is TRBV20-1 and J usage is TRBJ2-3; D is perhaps TRBD1 (6 bases). The CDR3 sequence is 14 residues long. Germline V gene sequence: CDR1 DFQATT, CDR2 SNEGSKA (reference sequence).

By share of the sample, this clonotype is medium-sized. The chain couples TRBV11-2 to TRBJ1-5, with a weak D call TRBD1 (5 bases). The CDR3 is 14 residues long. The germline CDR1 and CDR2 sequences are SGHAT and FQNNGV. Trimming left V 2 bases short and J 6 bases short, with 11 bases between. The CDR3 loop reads CASSLSDGAQPQHF. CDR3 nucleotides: TGTGCCAGCAGCTTATCGGATGGGGCTCAGCCCCAGCATTTT.

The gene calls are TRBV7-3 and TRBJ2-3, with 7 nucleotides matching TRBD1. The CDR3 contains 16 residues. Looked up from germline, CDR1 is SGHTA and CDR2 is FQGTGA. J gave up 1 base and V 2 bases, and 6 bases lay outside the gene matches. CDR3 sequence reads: CASSLEGARGTDTQYF. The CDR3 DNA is TGTGCCAGCAGCTTAGAGGGGGCGCGTGGCACAGATACGCAGTATTTT.

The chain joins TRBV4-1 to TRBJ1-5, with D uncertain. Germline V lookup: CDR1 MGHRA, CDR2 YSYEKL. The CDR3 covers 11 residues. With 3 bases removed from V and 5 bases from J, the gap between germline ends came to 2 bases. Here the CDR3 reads CASSHYQPQHF. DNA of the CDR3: TGCGCCAGCAGCCATTATCAGCCCCAGCATTTT.

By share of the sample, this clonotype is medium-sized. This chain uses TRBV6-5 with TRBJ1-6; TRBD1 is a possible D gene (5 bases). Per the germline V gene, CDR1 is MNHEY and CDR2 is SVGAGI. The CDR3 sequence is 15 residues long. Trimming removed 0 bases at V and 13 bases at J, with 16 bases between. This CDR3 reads CASSYSRDGRGPLHF. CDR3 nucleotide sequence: TGTGCCAGCAGTTACTCCCGGGACGGAAGAGGCCCCCTCCACTTT.

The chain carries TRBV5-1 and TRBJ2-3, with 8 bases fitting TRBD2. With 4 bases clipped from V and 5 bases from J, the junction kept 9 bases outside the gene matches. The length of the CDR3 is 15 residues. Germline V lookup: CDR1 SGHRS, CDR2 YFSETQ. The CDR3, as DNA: TGCGCCAGCAGCACTAGCGGAGGCGGAGGAGATACGCAGTATTTT. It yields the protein CASSTSGGGGDTQYF.

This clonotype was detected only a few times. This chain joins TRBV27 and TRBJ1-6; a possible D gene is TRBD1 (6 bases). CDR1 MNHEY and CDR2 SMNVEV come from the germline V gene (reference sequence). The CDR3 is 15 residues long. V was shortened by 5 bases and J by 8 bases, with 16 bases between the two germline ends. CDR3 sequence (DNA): TGTGCCAGCAGTGCTACAGGGTCGCGCTATTCACCCCTCCACTTT. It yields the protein CASSATGSRYSPLHF.

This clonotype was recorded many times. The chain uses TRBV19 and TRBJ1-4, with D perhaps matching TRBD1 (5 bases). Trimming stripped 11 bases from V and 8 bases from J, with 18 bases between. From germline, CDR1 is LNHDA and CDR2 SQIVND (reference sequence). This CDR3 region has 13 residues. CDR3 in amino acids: CAVRGEVEEKLFF. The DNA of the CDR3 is TGTGCCGTCCGAGGGGAGGTAGAAGAAAAACTGTTTTTT.

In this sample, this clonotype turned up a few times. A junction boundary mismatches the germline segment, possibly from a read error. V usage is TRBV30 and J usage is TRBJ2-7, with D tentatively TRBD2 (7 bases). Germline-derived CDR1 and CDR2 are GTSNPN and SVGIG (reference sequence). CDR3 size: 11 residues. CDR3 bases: TGTGCCTGGAGCAGCGGGACATCCCGCTTTTTT. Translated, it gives CAWSSGTSRFF.